Listed below are T cell receptor beta chains from one sample, sequenced in a study of monozygotic twins with cystic fibrosis. Clones were read by immunoSEQ multiplex PCR, and TCRdb kept only the in-frame ones, dropping some. The table shows 25,000 to 30,000 clones, with 90% occurring only once. The sample consisted of blood. All receptors come from a girl aged 2 to 10 with cystic fibrosis. Both conserved end residues are part of each CDR3. Fields, in order: D gene, J gene, V gene, CDR3 protein. A D gene is named only where the DNA matches it firmly.

TRBD2	TRBJ2-5	TRBV5-4	CASGLSGGRETQYF
TRBD1	TRBJ1-2	TRBV5-8	CASRTPGTGRFYGYTF
-	TRBJ1-1	TRBV27	CASRPIQVTNTEAFF
TRBD1	TRBJ1-3	TRBV5-1	CASSPSTGEDTIYF
-	TRBJ1-3	TRBV7-2	CASSYVRDIRNTIYF
-	TRBJ2-7	TRBV11-1	CASSLQAGPVYEQYF
-	TRBJ1-3	TRBV4-3	CASSQGRRGAGGNTIYF
TRBD2	TRBJ2-3	TRBV9	CASSGLAGGITDTQYF
-	TRBJ1-6	TRBV10-1	CASRHYNSPLHF
-	TRBJ2-1	TRBV9	CASSVGRTVYNEQFF
-	TRBJ2-7	TRBV7-7	CASSPSASGEQYF
-	TRBJ2-2	TRBV10-3	CAISESIYAGELFF
-	TRBJ1-2	TRBV5-4	CASSLVEGQYGYTF
-	TRBJ1-6	TRBV30	CAWSVGAGVNSPLHF
TRBD2	TRBJ2-2	TRBV4-2	CASSRLAGGRAGELFF
-	TRBJ1-4	TRBV5-1	CASKGPHIKAKKLFF
-	TRBJ2-3	TRBV5-6	CASSPQGGGTDTQYF
-	TRBJ2-2	TRBV9	CASSQGLYTGELFF
TRBD1	TRBJ1-2	TRBV10-2	CASSRDRGNYGYTF
-	TRBJ1-1	TRBV7-9	CASSLVDLGDTEAFF
TRBD2	TRBJ2-5	TRBV9	CASSVEGAGVQETQYF
-	TRBJ1-6	TRBV15	CATSRGGKDSSSPLHF
-	TRBJ2-7	TRBV7-6	CASSSRDQSYEQYF
-	TRBJ2-2	TRBV30	CAWSVRWRGTTGELFF
-	TRBJ1-2	TRBV2	CASSEWGEQGGYTF
-	TRBJ1-5	TRBV5-1	CASSLEGDGYQPQHF
-	TRBJ2-7	TRBV5-1	CASSLTRDYEQYF
-	TRBJ1-1	TRBV14	CASSHRGVNTEAFF
-	TRBJ2-7	TRBV7-9	CASSSPTEPIGYEQYF
-	TRBJ2-4	TRBV2	CASSDRGLAAKNIQYF
-	TRBJ1-2	TRBV7-4	CASSLTALRPYNYGYTF
-	TRBJ1-5	TRBV6-4	CASRLRPQWPQHF
-	TRBJ1-1	TRBV7-9	CASSDYTGTEAFF
TRBD1	TRBJ2-7	TRBV13	CASSIGPGQGQYF
-	TRBJ1-2	TRBV30	CAWSLDTEYGYTF
TRBD2	TRBJ2-7	TRBV6-4	CASSDPSGGSYEQYF
-	TRBJ1-2	TRBV6-4	CASSSRNPNPPNYGYTF
TRBD1	TRBJ2-2	TRBV6-5	CASTQNRGYTGELFF
-	TRBJ1-3	TRBV19	CASSIGIGGNTIYF
-	TRBJ2-3	TRBV9	CASSVSGFTDTQYF
-	TRBJ2-5	TRBV5-1	CASSPAEETQYF
TRBD1	TRBJ1-2	TRBV15	CATSGPGQEMVYGYTF
-	TRBJ1-6	TRBV30	CAWSVISSPLHF
TRBD2	TRBJ2-1	TRBV10-3	CAISGEGWEQFF
-	TRBJ2-7	TRBV6-1	CASRGIYEQYF
-	TRBJ1-6	TRBV7-9	CASSLGHAGGNSPLHF
TRBD1	TRBJ1-2	TRBV7-2	CASSPYGTEVYGYTF
-	TRBJ2-4	TRBV2	CASSRAGVKNIQYF
-	TRBJ1-2	TRBV5-5	CASSLGQGDGYTF
-	TRBJ1-1	TRBV5-1	CASSLEEGSTEAFF
TRBD1	TRBJ2-7	TRBV18	CASSPPGQGRDEQYF